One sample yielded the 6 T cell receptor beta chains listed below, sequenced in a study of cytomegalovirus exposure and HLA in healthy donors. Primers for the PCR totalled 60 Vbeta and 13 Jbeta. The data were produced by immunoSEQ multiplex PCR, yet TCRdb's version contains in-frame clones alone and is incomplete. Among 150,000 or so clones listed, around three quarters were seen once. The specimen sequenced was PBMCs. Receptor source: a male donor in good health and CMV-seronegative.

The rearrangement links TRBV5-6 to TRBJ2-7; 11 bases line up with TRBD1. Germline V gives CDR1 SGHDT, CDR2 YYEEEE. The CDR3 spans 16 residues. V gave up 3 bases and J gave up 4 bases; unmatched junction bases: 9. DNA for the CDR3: TGTGCCAGCAGCTCGAAAACGGACAGGGGGCTTTACGAGCAGTACTTC. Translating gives CASSSKTDRGLYEQYF.

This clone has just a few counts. The chain's CDR3 is CASSLSHVQGSGNTIYF. The CDR3 DNA is TGTGCCAGCAGTTTAAGCCACGTTCAGGGCTCTGGAAACACCATATATTTT. The chain has TRBV27 and TRBJ1-3; D perhaps matches TRBD1 (5 bases). Germline V lookup: CDR1 MNHEY, CDR2 SMNVEV (reference sequence). The V gene lost 2 bases and the J gene lost 0 bases, with 14 bases spanning the gap. The CDR3 covers 17 residues.

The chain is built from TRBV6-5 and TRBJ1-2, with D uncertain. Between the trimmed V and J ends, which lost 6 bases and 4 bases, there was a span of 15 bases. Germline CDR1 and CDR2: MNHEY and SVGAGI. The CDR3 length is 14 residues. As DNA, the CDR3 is TGTGCCAGCAGCTCATCGCCAAGACTCTATGGCTACACCTTC. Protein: CASSSSPRLYGYTF.

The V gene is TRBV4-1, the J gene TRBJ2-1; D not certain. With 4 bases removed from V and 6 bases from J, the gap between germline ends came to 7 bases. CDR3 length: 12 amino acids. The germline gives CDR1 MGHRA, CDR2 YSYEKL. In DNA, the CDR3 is TGCGCCAGCAGCCGACTGGGCAATGAGCAGTTCTTC. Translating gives CASSRLGNEQFF.

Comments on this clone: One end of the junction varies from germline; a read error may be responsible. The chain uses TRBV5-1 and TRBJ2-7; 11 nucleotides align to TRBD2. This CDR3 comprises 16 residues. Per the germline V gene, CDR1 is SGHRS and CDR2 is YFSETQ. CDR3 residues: CASSPQSGTSGTSLDF. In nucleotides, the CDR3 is TGCGCCAGCAGCCCACAATCCGGGACTAGCGGTACGAGTTTGGACTTC.

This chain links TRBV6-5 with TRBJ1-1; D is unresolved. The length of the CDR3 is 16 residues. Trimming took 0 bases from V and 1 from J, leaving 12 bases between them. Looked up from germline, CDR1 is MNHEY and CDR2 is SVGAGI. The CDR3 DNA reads TGTGCCAGCAGTTACTCGAGTGGGTACAGGAACACTGAAGCTTTCTTT. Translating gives CASSYSSGYRNTEAFF.